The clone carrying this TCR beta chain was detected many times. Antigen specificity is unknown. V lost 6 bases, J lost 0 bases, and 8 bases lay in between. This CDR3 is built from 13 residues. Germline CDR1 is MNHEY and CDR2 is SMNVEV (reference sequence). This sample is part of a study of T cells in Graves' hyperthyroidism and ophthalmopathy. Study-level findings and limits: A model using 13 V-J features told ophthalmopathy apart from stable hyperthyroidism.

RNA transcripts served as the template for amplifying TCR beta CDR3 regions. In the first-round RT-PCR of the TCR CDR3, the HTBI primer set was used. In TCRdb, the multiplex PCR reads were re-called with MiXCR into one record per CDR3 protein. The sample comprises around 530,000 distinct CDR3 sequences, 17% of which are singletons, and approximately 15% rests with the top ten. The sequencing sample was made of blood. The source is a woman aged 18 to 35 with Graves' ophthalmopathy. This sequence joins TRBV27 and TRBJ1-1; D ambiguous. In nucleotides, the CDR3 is TGTGCCAGCAGCCAAGACTTGAACACTGAAGCTTTCTTT. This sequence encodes CASSQDLNTEAFF.